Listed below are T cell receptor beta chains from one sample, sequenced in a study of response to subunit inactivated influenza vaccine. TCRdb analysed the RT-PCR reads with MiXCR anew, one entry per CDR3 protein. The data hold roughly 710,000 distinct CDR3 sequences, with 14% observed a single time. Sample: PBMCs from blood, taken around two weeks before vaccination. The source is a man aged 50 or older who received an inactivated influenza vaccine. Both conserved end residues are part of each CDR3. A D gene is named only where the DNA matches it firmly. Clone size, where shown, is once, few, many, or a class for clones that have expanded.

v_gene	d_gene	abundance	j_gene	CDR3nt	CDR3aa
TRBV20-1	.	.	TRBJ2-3	TGCAGTGCGGTACAGGGTTCAGATACGCAGTCTTTT	CSAVQGSDTQSF
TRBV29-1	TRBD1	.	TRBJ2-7	TGCAGCGTTGCCAGGGACAGCACCTACGAGCAGTACTTC	CSVARDSTYEQYF
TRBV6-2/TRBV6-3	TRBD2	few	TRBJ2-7	TGTGCCAGCACCGACGGGGCTAGCGGGAGACCTCAGTACTTC	CASTDGASGRPQYF
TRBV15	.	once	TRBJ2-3	TGTGCCACCAGCAGAGATCGGCTAAAAGGAACAGATACGCAGTATTTT	CATSRDRLKGTDTQYF
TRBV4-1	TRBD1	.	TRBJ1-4	TGCGCCAGCAGCCACAGGGACAGGCCGTCTAATGAAAAACTGTTTTTT	CASSHRDRPSNEKLFF
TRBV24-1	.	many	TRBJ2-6	TGTGCCACCGGAACAGGGTTCGGGGCCAACGTCCTGACTTTC	CATGTGFGANVLTF
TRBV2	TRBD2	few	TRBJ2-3	TGTGCCACCCGGACCACCGTAGCGGGGGCGAGCACAGATACGCAGTATTTT	CATRTTVAGASTDTQYF
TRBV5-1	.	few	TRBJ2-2	TGCGCCAGCAGCATGTCAGGGGACACCGGGGAGCTGTTTTTT	CASSMSGDTGELFF
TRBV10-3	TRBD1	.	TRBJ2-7	TGTGCCATCAGCCCTGACAGGGGCTACGAGCAGTACTTC	CAISPDRGYEQYF
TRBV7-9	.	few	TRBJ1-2	TGTGCCAGCAGCTTCGGGGGGGTCTATGGCTACACCTTC	CASSFGGVYGYTF
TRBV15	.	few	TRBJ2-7	TGTGCCAGCTCCTCGACATCGGGGGAGCAGTACTTC	CASSSTSGEQYF
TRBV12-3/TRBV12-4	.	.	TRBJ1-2	TGTGCCAGCAGTAAGGCTGGCTACACCTTC	CASSKAGYTF
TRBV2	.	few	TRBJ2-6	TGTGCCAACAGTTGGCAGGTCAACTCTGGGGCCAACGTCCTGACTTTC	CANSWQVNSGANVLTF
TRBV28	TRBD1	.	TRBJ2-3	TGTGCCAGCGCCCAAGGGGGCAGTTCCGATACGCAGTATTTT	CASAQGGSSDTQYF
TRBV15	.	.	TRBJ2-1	TGTGCCACCAGGGTTGGGAAAACCTACAATGAGCAGTTCTTC	CATRVGKTYNEQFF
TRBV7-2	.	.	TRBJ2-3	TGTGCCAGCAGCTTAGGACTAGACAACACAGATACGCAGTATTTT	CASSLGLDNTDTQYF
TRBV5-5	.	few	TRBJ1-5	TGTGCCAGCAGCCGGGACGACAATCAGCCCCAGCATTTT	CASSRDDNQPQHF
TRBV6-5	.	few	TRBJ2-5	TGTGCCAGCAGTTACGCACGGACCGTTCAAGAAGAGACCCAGTACTTC	CASSYARTVQEETQYF
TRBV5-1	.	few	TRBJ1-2	TGCGCCAGCAGCTCGTGGGGCGATGGCTACACCTTC	CASSSWGDGYTF
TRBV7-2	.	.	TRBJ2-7	TGTGCCAGCAGCAGACAACTTCCTTTCACTTCCTACGAGCAGTACTTC	CASSRQLPFTSYEQYF
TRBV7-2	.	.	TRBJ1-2	TGTGCCAGCAGCTTAAACGCCATGGGGATAGCTGGCTACACCTTC	CASSLNAMGIAGYTF